This TCR beta chain was retrieved from a study of CD8+CD57+ T cells in acquired aplastic anemia. Study-level background: An average of about 3.4 ug of DNA was obtained from sorted CD4+ and CD8+ cells. In CD4+ cells, healthy donors produced an average of about 10 million reads. Regarding the study as a whole: Shared by patients and controls, 25 to 35 CD8+ CDR3s were abundant in patients. Patient and control CD8+ Simpson's diversity was not significantly different.

As for this clonotype: The antigen remains undetermined.

The CDR3 sequence is 16 residues long. Germline V gene data show CDR1 as LNHDA and CDR2 as SQIVND (reference sequence). Profiles of TCR beta VDJ and CDR3 were generated from a genomic DNA template. TCRdb re-called the reads with MiXCR, one entry per CDR3 protein. This sample has around 33,000 distinct CDR3 sequences, with about 77% found just once. The chain is built from TRBV19 and TRBJ2-1; TRBD1 matches at 8 bases. The last part of the DNA fits TRBJ2-5 better; the J call may be wrong. The TCR comes from a human donor in good health, serving as a control. The source material was sorted CD4+, CD8+, or CD8+CD57+ T cells (not recorded which) from PBMCs. The CDR3, as DNA: TGTGCCAGTAGTATAGGAACAGGGGGATGGAAGGAGACCCAGTACTTC. Protein: CASSIGTGGWKETQYF.